This T cell receptor beta chain is drawn from a study of post-analysis software for immune sequencing data. At the level of the study: Relapsing-remitting, secondary progressive and progressive-relapsing multiple sclerosis courses were included. Study observations and caveats: Roughly five TRBV segments appeared more often in patients than in controls, and TRBV5-6, TRBV5-1 and TRBV20-1 were among these.

This clonotype was picked up a small number of times. Its antigen is undetermined. Unique molecular identifiers were carried by the TCR beta cDNA libraries. Around 500,000 cDNA molecules were recovered from an input of roughly 0.85 to 10 million T cells. TCRdb re-called the PCR reads through MiXCR, storing one row per CDR3 protein. The data contain more than 450,000 distinct CDR3 sequences, about 40% of them seen just once; the ten biggest clones take up over 1.5%. There are 14 residues in the CDR3. The germline CDR1 and CDR2 sequences are SGHRS and YFSETQ. V shed 2 bases, J shed 2 bases, and the junction held 3 bases outside the gene matches.

What was sequenced was blood. The V and J genes are TRBV5-1 and TRBJ2-7, with 8 nucleotides matching TRBD1. This receptor was identified in a girl aged 5 to 17 with multiple sclerosis. CDR3 amino acids: CASSFRTGTYEQYF. CDR3 nucleotides: TGCGCCAGCAGCTTTCGGACAGGGACCTACGAGCAGTACTTC.